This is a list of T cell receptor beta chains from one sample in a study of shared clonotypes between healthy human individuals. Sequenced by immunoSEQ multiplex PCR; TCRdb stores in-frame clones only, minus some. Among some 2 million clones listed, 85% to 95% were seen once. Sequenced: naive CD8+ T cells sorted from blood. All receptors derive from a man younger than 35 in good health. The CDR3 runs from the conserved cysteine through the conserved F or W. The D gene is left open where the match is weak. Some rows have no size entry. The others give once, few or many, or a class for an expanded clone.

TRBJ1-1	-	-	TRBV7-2	CASSPGTEAFF	TGTGCCAGCAGCCCCGGGACTGAAGCTTTCTTT
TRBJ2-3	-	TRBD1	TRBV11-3	CASSTQGAVDTQYF	TGTGCCAGCAGCACCCAGGGGGCTGTAGATACGCAGTATTTT
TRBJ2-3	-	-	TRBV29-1	CSARGGSLFSTDTQYF	TGCAGCGCCCGGGGAGGTTCCCTTTTCAGCACAGATACGCAGTATTTT
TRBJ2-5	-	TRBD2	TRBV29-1	CSIIGGLAGETQYF	TGCAGCATAATAGGGGGACTAGCGGGAGAGACCCAGTACTTC
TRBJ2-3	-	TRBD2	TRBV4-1	CASSQDRGLAEDTQYF	TGCGCCAGCAGCCAAGATCGGGGACTAGCTGAAGATACGCAGTATTTT
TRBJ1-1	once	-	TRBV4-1	CASSQAGENTEAFF	TGCGCCAGCAGCCAGGCGGGTGAGAACACTGAAGCTTTCTTT
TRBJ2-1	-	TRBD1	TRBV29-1	CSVVTGYYEQFF	TGCAGCGTGGTGACAGGGTACTATGAGCAGTTCTTC
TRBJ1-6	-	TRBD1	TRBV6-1	CASRDRDFDSPLHF	TGTGCCAGCAGGGACAGGGATTTCGATTCACCCCTCCACTTT
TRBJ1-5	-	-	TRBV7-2	CASSWDLNSNQPQHF	TGTGCCAGCAGCTGGGACCTAAATAGCAATCAGCCCCAGCATTTT
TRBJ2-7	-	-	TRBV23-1	CASSQSWAGGYEQYF	TGCGCCAGCAGTCAATCGTGGGCAGGGGGGTACGAGCAGTACTTC
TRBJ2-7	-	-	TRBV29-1	CSVEFEGLYEQYF	TGCAGCGTTGAATTTGAGGGCCTCTACGAGCAGTACTTC
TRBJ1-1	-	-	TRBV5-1	CASSLSGYNTEAFF	TGCGCCAGCAGCCTCTCAGGGTACAACACTGAAGCTTTCTTT
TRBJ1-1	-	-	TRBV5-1	CASSLGTDTMNTEAFF	TGCGCCAGCAGCTTGGGAACGGACACAATGAACACTGAAGCTTTCTTT
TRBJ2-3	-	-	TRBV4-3	CASSQGTLSTDTQYF	TGCGCCAGCAGCCAAGGGACCCTTAGCACAGATACGCAGTATTTT
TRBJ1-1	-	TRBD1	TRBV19	CASSMGQGFFTEAFF	TGTGCCAGTAGTATGGGACAGGGTTTTTTCACTGAAGCTTTCTTT
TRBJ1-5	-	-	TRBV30	CAWSIGSTSNQPQHF	TGTGCCTGGAGTATAGGCAGTACTAGCAATCAGCCCCAGCATTTT
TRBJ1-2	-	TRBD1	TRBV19	CASSIWPPQGIWPGYTF	TGTGCCAGTAGTATCTGGCCTCCACAGGGGATATGGCCTGGCTACACCTTC
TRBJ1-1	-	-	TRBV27	CASSLLPGDKENTEAFF	TGTGCCAGCAGTTTATTGCCCGGGGACAAAGAGAACACTGAAGCTTTCTTT
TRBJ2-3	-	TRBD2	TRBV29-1	CSALKLAGEVTDTQYF	TGCAGCGCTCTCAAGCTAGCGGGAGAGGTAACAGATACGCAGTATTTT
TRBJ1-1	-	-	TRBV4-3	CASSQVGGDSEAFF	TGCGCCAGCAGCCAAGTGGGCGGGGATTCTGAAGCTTTCTTT